These T cell receptor beta chains were read from a single sample in a study of cytomegalovirus exposure and HLA in healthy donors. The assay was immunoSEQ multiplex PCR, and TCRdb's table has in-frame clones only and misses some. The data show approximately 95,000 clones, 70% to 80% seen once. Sequenced material: PBMCs. Every receptor here comes from a young man in good health and CMV-seropositive. Each CDR3 is given with its conserved first and last residue. Not every row has a clone size; where given, it reads once, few, many or a size class.

j_call: TRBJ2-7
clone_size: NA
v_call: TRBV21-1
cdr3_aa: CASSKESTEPQHQYEQYF

j_call: TRBJ1-4
clone_size: NA
v_call: TRBV10-3
cdr3_aa: CAISGGQPNEKLFF

j_call: TRBJ1-2
clone_size: NA
v_call: TRBV6-1
cdr3_aa: CASSEQATLNYGYTF

j_call: TRBJ1-5
clone_size: NA
v_call: TRBV9
cdr3_aa: CASSSEGSAYQPQHF

j_call: TRBJ2-5
clone_size: NA
v_call: TRBV25-1
cdr3_aa: CASSLEGGRQETQYF

j_call: TRBJ2-5
clone_size: NA
v_call: TRBV5-1
cdr3_aa: CASSLAGRQQYQETQYF

j_call: TRBJ1-4
clone_size: once
v_call: TRBV4-1
cdr3_aa: CASSRWTGGFEKLFF

j_call: TRBJ1-2
clone_size: NA
v_call: TRBV9
cdr3_aa: CASSRDRAYGYTF

j_call: TRBJ2-1
clone_size: NA
v_call: TRBV27
cdr3_aa: CASTPSVTGTVEQFF

j_call: TRBJ2-1
clone_size: NA
v_call: TRBV10-3
cdr3_aa: CAICPGLAGGLNEQFF

j_call: TRBJ2-1
clone_size: NA
v_call: TRBV30
cdr3_aa: CAWSPAASGDYYNEQFF

j_call: TRBJ1-1
clone_size: NA
v_call: TRBV6-6
cdr3_aa: CATVDQRGLATEAFF

j_call: TRBJ2-7
clone_size: few
v_call: TRBV25-1
cdr3_aa: CASSETKDYPEGEQYF

j_call: TRBJ2-2
clone_size: few
v_call: TRBV1
cdr3_aa: CTSSQYSRIAGARGGELFF

j_call: TRBJ2-1
clone_size: NA
v_call: TRBV5-1
cdr3_aa: CASSKGTSGGSGNEQFF

j_call: TRBJ1-1
clone_size: NA
v_call: TRBV2
cdr3_aa: CASSEPREPQIAFF

j_call: TRBJ1-5
clone_size: NA
v_call: TRBV21-1
cdr3_aa: CASSPGTGNQPQHF

j_call: TRBJ2-7
clone_size: NA
v_call: TRBV13
cdr3_aa: CASSHRGGTYEQYF

j_call: TRBJ2-7
clone_size: NA
v_call: TRBV18
cdr3_aa: CASSRDRGSYEQYF

j_call: TRBJ2-7
clone_size: NA
v_call: TRBV6-1
cdr3_aa: CASSEVYGGSQQYF

j_call: TRBJ2-1
clone_size: NA
v_call: TRBV6-5
cdr3_aa: CASRRQGAWEQFF

j_call: TRBJ2-3
clone_size: NA
v_call: TRBV4-2
cdr3_aa: CASSQGGGGVTDTQYF

j_call: TRBJ2-7
clone_size: NA
v_call: TRBV28
cdr3_aa: CASSFPRGPYEQYF

j_call: TRBJ1-2
clone_size: NA
v_call: TRBV15
cdr3_aa: CATSRDREDGYTF

j_call: TRBJ1-1
clone_size: NA
v_call: TRBV18
cdr3_aa: CASSPRVQGMNTEAFF

j_call: TRBJ1-4
clone_size: NA
v_call: TRBV21-1
cdr3_aa: CASSKIRSEKLFF

j_call: TRBJ2-5
clone_size: few
v_call: TRBV2
cdr3_aa: CASTPGRGQETQYF

j_call: TRBJ1-4
clone_size: NA
v_call: TRBV30
cdr3_aa: CACRLGDRFEKLFF

j_call: TRBJ2-1
clone_size: NA
v_call: TRBV14
cdr3_aa: CASSSLAGGPNEQFF

j_call: TRBJ2-7
clone_size: NA
v_call: TRBV9
cdr3_aa: CASSVAPSRGPYEQYF

j_call: TRBJ1-2
clone_size: NA
v_call: TRBV30
cdr3_aa: CAWSPGVRGYGYTF

j_call: TRBJ2-7
clone_size: once
v_call: TRBV4-1
cdr3_aa: CASSHTGQGYEQYF